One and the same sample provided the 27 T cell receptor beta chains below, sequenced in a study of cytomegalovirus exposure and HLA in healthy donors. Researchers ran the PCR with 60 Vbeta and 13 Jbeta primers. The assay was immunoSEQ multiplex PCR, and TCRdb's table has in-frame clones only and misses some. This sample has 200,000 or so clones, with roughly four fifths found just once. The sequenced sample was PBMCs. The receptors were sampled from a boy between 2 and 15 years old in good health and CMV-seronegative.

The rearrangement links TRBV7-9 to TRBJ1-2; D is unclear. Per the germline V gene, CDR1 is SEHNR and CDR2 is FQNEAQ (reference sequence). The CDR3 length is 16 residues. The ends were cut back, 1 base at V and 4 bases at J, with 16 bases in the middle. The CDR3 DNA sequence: TGTGCCAGCAGCTTAGTTGACAACCCGACGCTCTATGGCTACACCTTC. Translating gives CASSLVDNPTLYGYTF.

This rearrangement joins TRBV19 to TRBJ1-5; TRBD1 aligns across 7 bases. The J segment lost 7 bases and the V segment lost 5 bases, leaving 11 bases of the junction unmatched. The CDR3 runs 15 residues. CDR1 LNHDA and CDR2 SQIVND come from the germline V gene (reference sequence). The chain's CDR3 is CASSSTGEMGQPQHF. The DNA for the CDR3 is TGTGCCAGTAGTTCAACAGGGGAGATGGGACAGCCCCAGCATTTT.

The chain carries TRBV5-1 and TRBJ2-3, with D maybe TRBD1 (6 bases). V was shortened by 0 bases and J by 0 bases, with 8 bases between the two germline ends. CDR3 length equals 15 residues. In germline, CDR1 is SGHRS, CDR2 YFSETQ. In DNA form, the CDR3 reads TGCGCCAGCAGCTTGGTGGGGGCTAGCACAGATACGCAGTATTTT. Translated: CASSLVGASTDTQYF.

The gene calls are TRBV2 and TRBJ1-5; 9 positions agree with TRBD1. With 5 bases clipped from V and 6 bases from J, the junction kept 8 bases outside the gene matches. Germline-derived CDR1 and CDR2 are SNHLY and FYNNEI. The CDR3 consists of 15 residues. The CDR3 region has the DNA TGTGCCAGCAGTCCGGGACAGGGAGGGGTTCAGCCCCAGCATTTT. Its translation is CASSPGQGGVQPQHF.

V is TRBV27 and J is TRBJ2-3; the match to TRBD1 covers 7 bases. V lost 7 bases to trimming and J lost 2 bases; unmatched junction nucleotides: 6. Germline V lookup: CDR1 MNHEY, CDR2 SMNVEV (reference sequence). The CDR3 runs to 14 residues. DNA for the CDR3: TGTGCCAGCAAGGGGGACAGCGCCACAGATACGCAGTATTTT. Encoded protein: CASKGDSATDTQYF.

In DNA form, the CDR3 reads TGTGCCAGCAGCCAAGATCGGGCAGGGAGGGCAACTAATGAAAAACTGTTTTTT. It specifies CASSQDRAGRATNEKLFF. V gene TRBV4-2 combines with J gene TRBJ1-4, with a possible D match to TRBD1 (5 bases). This CDR3 region has 18 residues. Per the germline V gene, CDR1 is LGHNA and CDR2 is YNFKEQ. V was shortened by 0 bases and J by 0 bases, with 14 bases between the two germline ends.

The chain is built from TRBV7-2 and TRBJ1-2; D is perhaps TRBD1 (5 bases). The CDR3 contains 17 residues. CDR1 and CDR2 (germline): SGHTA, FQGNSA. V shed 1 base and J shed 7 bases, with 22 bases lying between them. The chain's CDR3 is CASSLGGREPFWGGYTF. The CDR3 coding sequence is TGTGCCAGCAGCTTAGGAGGCAGGGAACCCTTCTGGGGTGGCTACACCTTC.

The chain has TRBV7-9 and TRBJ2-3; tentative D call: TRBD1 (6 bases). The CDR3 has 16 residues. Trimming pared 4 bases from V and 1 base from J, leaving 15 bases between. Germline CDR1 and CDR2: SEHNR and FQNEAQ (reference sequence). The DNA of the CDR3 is TGTGCCAGCAGCTCCTCCGGGACATACGGCACAGATACGCAGTATTTT. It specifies CASSSSGTYGTDTQYF.

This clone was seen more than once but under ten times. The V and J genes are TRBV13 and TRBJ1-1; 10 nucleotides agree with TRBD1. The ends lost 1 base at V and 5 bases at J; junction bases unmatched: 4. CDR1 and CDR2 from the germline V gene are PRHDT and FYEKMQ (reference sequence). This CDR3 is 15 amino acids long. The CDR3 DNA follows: TGTGCCAGCAGCTTAGATGGGACAGGGGATACTGAAGCTTTCTTT. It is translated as CASSLDGTGDTEAFF.

CDR3 residues: CASSDRSNYGYTF. The CDR3 DNA follows: TGTGCCAGCTCTGACAGGTCTAACTATGGCTACACCTTC. The chain combines TRBV18 with TRBJ1-2; D might be TRBD1 (6 bases). The CDR3 totals 13 residues. V lost 6 bases, J lost 0 bases, and 8 bases lay in between. Germline CDR1 reads KGHSH; CDR2 reads LQKENI. The full variable domain, in which reference TRBV18 and TRBJ1-2 provide the parts outside the CDR3, is NAGVMQNPRHLVRRRGQEARLRCSPMKGHSHVYWYRQLPEEGLKFMVYLQKENIIDESGMPKERFSAEFPKEGPSILRIQQVVRGDSAAYFCASSDRSNYGYTFGSGTRLTVV.

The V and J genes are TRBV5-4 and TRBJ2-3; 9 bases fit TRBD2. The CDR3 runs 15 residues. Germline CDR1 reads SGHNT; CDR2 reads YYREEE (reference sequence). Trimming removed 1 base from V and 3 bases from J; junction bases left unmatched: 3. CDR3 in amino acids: CASSLLAGNTDTQYF. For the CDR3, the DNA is TGTGCCAGCAGCTTGCTAGCGGGGAATACAGATACGCAGTATTTT.

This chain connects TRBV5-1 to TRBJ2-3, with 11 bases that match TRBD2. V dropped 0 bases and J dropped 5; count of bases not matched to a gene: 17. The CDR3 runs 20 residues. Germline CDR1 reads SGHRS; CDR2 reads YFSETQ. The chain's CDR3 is CASSLVGQKETSGVEDTQYF. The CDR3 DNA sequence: TGCGCCAGCAGCTTGGTGGGACAGAAAGAGACTAGCGGGGTGGAAGATACGCAGTATTTT.

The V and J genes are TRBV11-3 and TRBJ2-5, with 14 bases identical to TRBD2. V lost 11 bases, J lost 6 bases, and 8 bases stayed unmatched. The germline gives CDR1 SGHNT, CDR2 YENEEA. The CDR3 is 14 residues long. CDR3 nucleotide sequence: TGTGCCCGAGGGACTAGCGGGGGATCCAAGACCCAGTACTTC. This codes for CARGTSGGSKTQYF.

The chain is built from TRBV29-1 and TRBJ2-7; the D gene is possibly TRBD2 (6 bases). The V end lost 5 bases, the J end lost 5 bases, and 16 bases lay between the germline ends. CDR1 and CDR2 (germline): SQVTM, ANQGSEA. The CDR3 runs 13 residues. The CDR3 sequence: CSVKSPLADEQYF. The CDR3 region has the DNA TGCAGCGTTAAGAGCCCACTAGCCGACGAGCAGTACTTC.

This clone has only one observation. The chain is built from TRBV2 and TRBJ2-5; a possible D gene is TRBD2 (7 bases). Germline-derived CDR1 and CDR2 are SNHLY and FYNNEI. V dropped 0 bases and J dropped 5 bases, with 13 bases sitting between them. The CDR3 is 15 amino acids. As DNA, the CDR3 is TGTGCCAGCAGTGAAGCGGGGGGGAGGGGGGAGACCCAGTACTTC. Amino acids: CASSEAGGRGETQYF.

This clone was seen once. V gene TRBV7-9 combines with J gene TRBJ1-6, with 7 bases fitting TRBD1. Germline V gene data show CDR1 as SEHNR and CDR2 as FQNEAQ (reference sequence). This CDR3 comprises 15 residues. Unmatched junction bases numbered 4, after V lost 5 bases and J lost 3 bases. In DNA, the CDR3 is TGTGCCAGCAGCCCCGGACAGGACTATAATTCACCCCTCCACTTT. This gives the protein CASSPGQDYNSPLHF.

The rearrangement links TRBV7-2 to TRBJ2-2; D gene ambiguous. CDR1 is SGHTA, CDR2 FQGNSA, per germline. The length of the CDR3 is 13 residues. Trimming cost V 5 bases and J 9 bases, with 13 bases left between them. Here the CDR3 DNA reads TGTGCCAGCAGCCCTGTTTCGGTCCGGGAGCTGTTTTTT. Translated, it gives CASSPVSVRELFF.

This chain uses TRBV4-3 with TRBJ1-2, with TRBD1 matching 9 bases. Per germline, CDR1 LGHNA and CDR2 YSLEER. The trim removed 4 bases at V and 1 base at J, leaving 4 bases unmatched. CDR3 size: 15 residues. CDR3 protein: CASSPTGGHNYGYTF. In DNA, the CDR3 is TGCGCCAGCAGCCCTACAGGGGGCCATAACTATGGCTACACCTTC.

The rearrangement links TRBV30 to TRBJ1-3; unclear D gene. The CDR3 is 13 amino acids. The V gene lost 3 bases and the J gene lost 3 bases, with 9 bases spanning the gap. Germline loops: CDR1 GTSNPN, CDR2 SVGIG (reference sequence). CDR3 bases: TGTGCCTGGAGCAAACAGTTTGGAAACACCATATATTTT. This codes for CAWSKQFGNTIYF.

CDR3 sequence: CASSPSLSTDTQYF. The CDR3 DNA reads TGTGCCAGCAGTCCTTCCCTAAGCACAGATACGCAGTATTTT. V usage is TRBV7-9 and J usage is TRBJ2-3; D is undetermined. Germline loops: CDR1 SEHNR, CDR2 FQNEAQ (reference sequence). V was shortened by 6 bases and J by 0 bases, with 10 bases between the two germline ends. The CDR3 is 14 amino acids.

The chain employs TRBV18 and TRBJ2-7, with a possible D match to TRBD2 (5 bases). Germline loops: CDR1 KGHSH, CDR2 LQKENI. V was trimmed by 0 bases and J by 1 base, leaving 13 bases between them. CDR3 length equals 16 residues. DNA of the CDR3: TGTGCCAGCTCACCACCGGGCCCACGAGGGTCCTACGAGCAGTACTTC. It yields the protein CASSPPGPRGSYEQYF.

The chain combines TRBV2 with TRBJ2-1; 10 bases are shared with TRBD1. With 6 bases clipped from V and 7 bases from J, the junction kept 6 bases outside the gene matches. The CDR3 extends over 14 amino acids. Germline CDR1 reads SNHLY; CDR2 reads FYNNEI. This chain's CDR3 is CASRSDRGSNEQFF. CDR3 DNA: TGTGCCAGCAGGTCGGACAGGGGGAGTAATGAGCAGTTCTTC.

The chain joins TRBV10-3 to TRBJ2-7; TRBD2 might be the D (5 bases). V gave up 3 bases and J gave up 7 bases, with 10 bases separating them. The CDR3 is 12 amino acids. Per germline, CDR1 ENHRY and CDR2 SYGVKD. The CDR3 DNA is TGTGCCATCAGTGACGGCGGGTATGAGCAGTACTTC. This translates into CAISDGGYEQYF.

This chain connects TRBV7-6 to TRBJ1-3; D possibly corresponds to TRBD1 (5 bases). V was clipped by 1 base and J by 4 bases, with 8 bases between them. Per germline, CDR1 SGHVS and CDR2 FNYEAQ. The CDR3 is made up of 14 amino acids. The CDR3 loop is CASSLEGLGNTIYF. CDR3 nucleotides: TGTGCCAGCAGCTTAGAGGGGCTAGGAAACACCATATATTTT.

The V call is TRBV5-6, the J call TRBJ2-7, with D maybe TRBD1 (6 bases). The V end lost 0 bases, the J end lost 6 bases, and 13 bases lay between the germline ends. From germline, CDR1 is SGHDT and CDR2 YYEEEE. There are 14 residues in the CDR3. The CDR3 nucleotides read TGTGCCAGCAGCTTGGGTGGCGGACAGCGCGAGCAGTACTTC. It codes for CASSLGGGQREQYF.

The CDR3 DNA follows: TGTGCCAGCAGTGGGGACAGTCTGTACGAGCAGTACTTC. Encoded protein: CASSGDSLYEQYF. The rearrangement uses TRBV6-1 and TRBJ2-7, with 7 bases matching TRBD1. V lost 4 bases and J lost 4; bases outside the gene matches: 4. CDR3 length equals 13 residues. Germline-derived CDR1 and CDR2 are MNHNS and SASEGT.

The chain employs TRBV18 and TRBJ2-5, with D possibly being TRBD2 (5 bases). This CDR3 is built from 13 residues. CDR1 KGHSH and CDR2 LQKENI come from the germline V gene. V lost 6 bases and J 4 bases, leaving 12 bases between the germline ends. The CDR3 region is CASSPRAGETQYF. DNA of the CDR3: TGTGCCAGCTCCCCCCGGGCGGGAGAGACCCAGTACTTC.